The sequence of this TCR beta chain was determined in a study of T cell responses to AZD1222 COVID-19 vaccine. With regard to this clone: Its antigen is not known.

Overall study results and limits: Clonal diversity may have been underestimated, and the donors were mostly white British, with more females than males. Unmutated regions of variants are reportedly targeted by nearly half of spike-specific TCRs. Baseline seropositivity characterized only a handful of AZD1222 recipients. All repertoire sampling was performed exclusively after the peak T cell response.

Germline-derived CDR1 and CDR2 are KGHDR and SFDVKD. The V end was cut by 9 bases, the J end by 5 bases, with 8 bases between. The CDR3 loop spans 11 amino acids. Sequenced by immunoSEQ multiplex PCR; TCRdb stores in-frame clones only, minus some. The profile shows 150,000 or so clones, around 90% of them singletons. The TCR comes from an adult in good health. V usage is TRBV24-1 and J usage is TRBJ2-3; D ambiguous. The source was peripheral blood, collected on day 0 of AZD1222 vaccination. The CDR3 spells CATGRGDTQYF. CDR3 coding DNA: TGTGCCACCGGACGCGGAGATACGCAGTATTTT.